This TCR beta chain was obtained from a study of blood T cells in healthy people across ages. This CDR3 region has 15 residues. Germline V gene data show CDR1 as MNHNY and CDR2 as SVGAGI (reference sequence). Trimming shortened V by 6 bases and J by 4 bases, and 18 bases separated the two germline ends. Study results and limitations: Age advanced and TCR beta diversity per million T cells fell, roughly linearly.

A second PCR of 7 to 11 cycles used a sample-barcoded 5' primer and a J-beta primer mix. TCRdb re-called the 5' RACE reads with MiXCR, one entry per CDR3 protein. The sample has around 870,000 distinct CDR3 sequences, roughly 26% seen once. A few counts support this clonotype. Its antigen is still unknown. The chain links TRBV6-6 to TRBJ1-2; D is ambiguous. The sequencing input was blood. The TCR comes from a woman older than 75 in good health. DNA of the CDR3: TGTGCCAGCAGGGCCCTTCCGGGTCCCTTCTATGGCTACACCTTC. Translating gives CASRALPGPFYGYTF.